Below are 24 T cell receptor beta chains sequenced from a single sample in a study of blood T cell repertoires in COVID-19. This table comes from immunoSEQ multiplex PCR, and its TCRdb copy is limited to in-frame clones, with some not included. The sample lists fewer than 500,000 clones, just over 85% occurring once. The specimen was peripheral blood. The receptor set was obtained from a young woman with active or convalescent COVID-19.

The chain joins TRBV2 to TRBJ2-1; D not resolved. CDR3 size: 13 residues. The V end lost 4 bases, the J end lost 7 bases, and 11 bases lay between the germline ends. Germline V gene sequence: CDR1 SNHLY, CDR2 FYNNEI. CDR3 in DNA: TGTGCCAGCAGTGGGCTAGACCTTAATGAGCAGTTCTTC. Translating gives CASSGLDLNEQFF.

This chain uses TRBV21-1 with TRBJ1-1. TRBV21-1 is tagged as a pseudogene. CDR3 length: 13 residues. Written as DNA, the CDR3 is TGTGCCAGCAGCAAAGGGAGCGACACTGAAGCTTTCTTT. It specifies CASSKGSDTEAFF.

CDR3 DNA sequence: TGTGCCAGCTCACCACTGACAGGGGTTGGATGGGAGCAGTTCTTC. Protein sequence: CASSPLTGVGWEQFF. This chain joins TRBV18 and TRBJ2-1; 8 bases fit TRBD1. The V gene end was trimmed by 1 base and the J gene end by 10 bases; junction bases not matched to a gene: 9. The CDR3 runs to 15 residues. Germline V gene data show CDR1 as KGHSH and CDR2 as LQKENI.

The chain combines TRBV6-2 or TRBV6-3 with TRBJ2-1; the D is unclear. The CDR3 is 14 amino acids. The germline CDR1 and CDR2 sequences are MNHEY and SVGEGT. The germline V and J ends were trimmed by 2 bases and 4 bases, with 9 bases remaining between them. CDR3 nucleotide sequence: TGTGCCAGCAGTTACGGAACAGAATACAATGAGCAGTTCTTC. It specifies CASSYGTEYNEQFF.

The CDR3 nucleotides are TGTGCCAGCAGTGACCCGGGACAGGGAGTAGAGGGCAATCAGCCCCAGCATTTT. This codes for CASSDPGQGVEGNQPQHF. This rearrangement joins TRBV2 to TRBJ1-5, with 9 nucleotides matching TRBD1. Germline lookup yields CDR1 SNHLY and CDR2 FYNNEI. V gave up 3 bases and J gave up 2 bases; unmatched junction bases: 11. There are 18 residues in the CDR3.

The chain is built from TRBV6-5 and TRBJ2-5, with D perhaps matching TRBD1 (5 bases). Germline lookup yields CDR1 MNHEY and CDR2 SVGAGI. This CDR3 spans 13 amino acids. Trimming took off 8 bases at V and 5 bases at J, with 15 bases between the two ends. CDR3 amino acids: CASSDQGGETQYF. CDR3 DNA: TGTGCCAGCTCCGACCAGGGTGGGGAGACCCAGTACTTC.

This clone showed up just a few times. V and J are TRBV30 and TRBJ1-2, with unresolved D. The CDR3 has 13 residues. The ends were cut back, 3 bases at V and 5 bases at J, with 13 bases in the middle. Germline V lookup: CDR1 GTSNPN, CDR2 SVGIG (reference sequence). CDR3 in amino acids: CAWSHIQKYGYTF. As DNA, the CDR3 is TGTGCCTGGAGCCACATCCAAAAGTATGGCTACACCTTC.

V and J are TRBV7-8 and TRBJ1-1; D uncertain. Germline loops: CDR1 SGHVS, CDR2 FQNEAQ. The V and J ends lost 5 bases and 4 bases respectively, with 8 bases between them. This CDR3 has 12 residues. The CDR3 region has the DNA TGTGCCAGCAGCCGGGAGTTCACTGAAGCTTTCTTT. It encodes CASSREFTEAFF.

Worth noting for this clone: The same CDR3 also results from other DNA sequences found in this sample. CDR3 region: CASSLAGGDTQYF. CDR3 in DNA: TGTGCCAGCAGCTTGGCGGGGGGGGATACGCAGTATTTT. The rearrangement links TRBV5-6 to TRBJ2-3, with 8 bases identical to TRBD2. CDR3 length equals 13 residues. V shed 0 bases and J 6 bases; nucleotides not matched to a gene: 0. Looked up from germline, CDR1 is SGHDT and CDR2 is YYEEEE.

The chain has TRBV27 and TRBJ1-2; TRBD1 might be the D (6 bases). The CDR3 consists of 15 residues. V was cut by 10 bases and J by 0 bases, with 18 bases left in between. Germline V gene lookup returns CDR1 MNHEY and CDR2 SMNVEV (reference sequence). The CDR3 loop is CATQGRTPANYGYTF. In DNA, the CDR3 is TGTGCCACCCAGGGGAGAACCCCAGCTAACTATGGCTACACCTTC.

The chain uses TRBV19 and TRBJ1-4; 9 positions match TRBD1. The CDR3 is made up of 14 amino acids. Germline CDR1 and CDR2: LNHDA and SQIVND (reference sequence). J was trimmed by 6 bases and V by 7 bases; bases with no gene match: 6. The CDR3 nucleotides read TGTGCCAGTATTAGGGGACAGGGATATGAAAAACTGTTTTTT. Its translation is CASIRGQGYEKLFF. The entire variable domain, with the rest obtained from reference TRBV19 and TRBJ1-4, is as follows: DGGITQSPKYLFRKEGQNVTLSCEQNLNHDAMYWYRQDPGQGLRLIYYSQIVNDFQKGDIAEGYSVSREKKESFPLTVTSAQKNPTAFYLCASIRGQGYEKLFFGSGTQLSVL.

The V and J genes are TRBV7-6 and TRBJ2-7; 11 bases agree with TRBD2. V shed 2 bases and J 5 bases; nucleotides not matched to a gene: 8. This CDR3 is 16 amino acids long. Germline V lookup: CDR1 SGHVS, CDR2 FNYEAQ. CDR3: CASSLSFSGRGNEQYF. For the CDR3, the DNA is TGTGCCAGCAGCTTAAGTTTTAGCGGGAGGGGGAACGAGCAGTACTTC.

This chain uses TRBV28 with TRBJ1-1, with 10 bases aligning to TRBD1. This CDR3 contains 15 residues. Germline V CDR1 and CDR2: MDHEN, SYDVKM. V was pared by 6 bases and J by 1 base, with 5 bases of the junction left unmatched. CDR3: CASSTTGGGNTEAFF. For the CDR3, the DNA is TGTGCCAGCAGCACGACAGGGGGCGGGAACACTGAAGCTTTCTTT.

This sequence joins TRBV7-9 and TRBJ2-7; 8 bases match TRBD1. V lost 5 bases and J lost 2; bases outside the gene matches: 2. CDR1 is SEHNR and CDR2 is FQNEAQ in the germline V gene (reference sequence). This CDR3 has 13 residues. CDR3 region: CASSRTGTYEQYF. CDR3 DNA sequence: TGTGCCAGCAGCCGGACAGGGACCTACGAGCAGTACTTC.

The gene calls are TRBV27 and TRBJ2-2; 9 nucleotides agree with TRBD2. Losses at the gene ends were 8 bases for V and 5 bases for J; bases not matched to a gene: 6. This CDR3 region has 14 residues. In germline, CDR1 is MNHEY, CDR2 SMNVEV (reference sequence). CDR3 DNA sequence: TGTGCCAGCCGAGGACTAGCGACGACCGGGGAGCTGTTTTTT. This encodes CASRGLATTGELFF.

The V call is TRBV10-3, the J call TRBJ1-1; D is undetermined. V lost 0 bases and J 0 bases, leaving 11 bases between the germline ends. The CDR3 is made up of 16 amino acids. Germline-derived CDR1 and CDR2 are ENHRY and SYGVKD. CDR3 sequence: CAISESGPGLNTEAFF. Here the CDR3 DNA reads TGTGCCATCAGTGAGTCTGGGCCGGGATTGAACACTGAAGCTTTCTTT.

The V gene is TRBV14, the J gene TRBJ1-2; D gene uncertain. The germline CDR1 and CDR2 sequences are SGHDN and FVKESK. The V end was cut by 4 bases, the J end by 11 bases, with 14 bases between. This CDR3 is 12 amino acids long. The CDR3 region is CASSLTPGRYTF. As DNA, the CDR3 is TGTGCCAGCAGCCTTACTCCGGGTCGGTACACCTTC. Using reference TRBV14 and TRBJ1-2 for the parts outside the CDR3, the full variable domain is EAGVTQFPSHSVIEKGQTVTLRCDPISGHDNLYWYRRVMGKEIKFLLHFVKESKQDESGMPNNRFLAERTGGTYSTLKVQPAELEDSGVYFCASSLTPGRYTFGSGTRLTVV.

V usage is TRBV19 and J usage is TRBJ1-1; 8 nucleotides agree with TRBD1. CDR3 length: 14 residues. V gave up 9 bases and J gave up 4 bases; unmatched junction bases: 10. Germline CDR1 reads LNHDA; CDR2 reads SQIVND (reference sequence). The CDR3 DNA reads as TGTGCCAGCTTTTTTACAGGGGGACCCACTGAAGCTTTCTTT. Amino acid sequence: CASFFTGGPTEAFF. Full variable domain (outside the CDR3, taken from reference TRBV19 and TRBJ1-1): DGGITQSPKYLFRKEGQNVTLSCEQNLNHDAMYWYRQDPGQGLRLIYYSQIVNDFQKGDIAEGYSVSREKKESFPLTVTSAQKNPTAFYLCASFFTGGPTEAFFGQGTRLTVV.

The table lists this clone with a count of one. The chain uses TRBV6-5 and TRBJ1-1; 7 nucleotides align to TRBD1. V lost 6 bases, J lost 1 base, and 8 bases stayed unmatched. Germline-derived CDR1 and CDR2 are MNHEY and SVGAGI. The length of the CDR3 is 15 residues. CDR3 bases: TGTGCCAGCAGCCTGACAGGGTTGAGGAACACTGAAGCTTTCTTT. Translation gives CASSLTGLRNTEAFF.

The rearrangement joins TRBV6-5 to TRBJ1-2; maybe TRBD1 (5 bases). CDR1 and CDR2 (germline): MNHEY, SVGAGI. Trimming left V 4 bases short and J 1 base short, with 10 bases between. This CDR3 has 14 amino acids. CDR3 region: CASSSRVNNYGYTF. DNA of the CDR3: TGTGCCAGCAGTTCCAGGGTAAATAACTATGGCTACACCTTC.

The CDR3 nucleotides are TGTGCCAGCAGTTTAGGGACTCTGGAGCAGTACTTC. This translates into CASSLGTLEQYF. The chain links TRBV28 to TRBJ2-7; TRBD2 is a possible D gene (6 bases). This CDR3 region has 12 residues. The germline V and J ends were trimmed by 2 bases and 7 bases, with 9 bases remaining between them. Per the germline V gene, CDR1 is MDHEN and CDR2 is SYDVKM. The full variable domain, rest sourced from reference TRBV28 and TRBJ2-7, is DVKVTQSSRYLVKRTGEKVFLECVQDMDHENMFWYRQDPGLGLRLIYFSYDVKMKEKGDIPEGYSVSREKKERFSLILESASTNQTSMYLCASSLGTLEQYFGPGTRLTVT.

The chain has TRBV2 and TRBJ1-4; 8 bases fit TRBD1. The CDR3 sequence is 19 residues long. With V trimmed by 5 bases and J by 3 bases, 17 bases remained unmatched. CDR1 is SNHLY and CDR2 is FYNNEI in the germline V gene. CDR3 bases: TGTGCCAGCAGTCTGTTTCCTACTCGGGACAGGACCTCTAATGAAAAACTGTTTTTT. It specifies CASSLFPTRDRTSNEKLFF.

This clone was seen a single time. The J gene is TRBJ2-2, the V gene TRBV6-5; a weak D match, TRBD2 (6 bases). The germline V and J ends were trimmed by 0 bases and 7 bases, with 12 bases remaining between them. This CDR3 spans 15 amino acids. Looked up from germline, CDR1 is MNHEY and CDR2 is SVGAGI. The chain's CDR3 is CASSYSPAGGGELFF. Written as DNA, the CDR3 is TGTGCCAGCAGTTACTCACCCGCCGGGGGCGGGGAGCTGTTTTTT.

V gene TRBV5-4 combines with J gene TRBJ2-3; 12 bases map to TRBD2. V lost 4 bases and J lost 4; bases outside the gene matches: 16. Germline CDR1 is SGHNT and CDR2 is YYREEE (reference sequence). This CDR3 is built from 19 residues. The CDR3 protein is CASSLWLPSGGAYADTQYF. In DNA form, the CDR3 reads TGTGCCAGCAGCCTATGGCTGCCTAGCGGGGGGGCTTACGCAGATACGCAGTATTTT. Drawing the rest from reference TRBV5-4 and TRBJ2-3, the complete variable domain is ETGVTQSPTHLIKTRGQQVTLRCSSQSGHNTVSWYQQALGQGPQFIFQYYREEENGRGNFPPRFSGLQFPNYSSELNVNALELDDSALYLCASSLWLPSGGAYADTQYFGPGTRLTVL.